This TCR beta chain was identified in a study of blood T cell repertoires in COVID-19. Overall study context: The United States, Italy and Spain provided the acute and convalescent COVID-19 samples.

The CDR3 contains 12 residues. V lost 5 bases and J lost 7, with 11 bases in between. The germline gives CDR1 MGHDK, CDR2 SYGVNS. Per the study methods: Estimation of nucleated cell counts was performed using reference gene primer amplification. Sequencing was performed with immunoSEQ multiplex PCR; in TCRdb, only in-frame clones are kept and a portion is missing. The V and J calls and clone size are taken from that table; D and trimming were inferred from the DNA. The table records 170,000 or so clones, around nine tenths of them present only once. This chain joins TRBV25-1 and TRBJ1-1; D is undetermined. Sequences were obtained from peripheral blood. The TCR was taken from a woman aged 70-85 years with COVID-19, enrolled during active disease. CDR3 sequence: CASSSTSGEAFF. Written as DNA, the CDR3 is TGTGCCAGCAGTAGCACATCAGGTGAAGCTTTCTTT.